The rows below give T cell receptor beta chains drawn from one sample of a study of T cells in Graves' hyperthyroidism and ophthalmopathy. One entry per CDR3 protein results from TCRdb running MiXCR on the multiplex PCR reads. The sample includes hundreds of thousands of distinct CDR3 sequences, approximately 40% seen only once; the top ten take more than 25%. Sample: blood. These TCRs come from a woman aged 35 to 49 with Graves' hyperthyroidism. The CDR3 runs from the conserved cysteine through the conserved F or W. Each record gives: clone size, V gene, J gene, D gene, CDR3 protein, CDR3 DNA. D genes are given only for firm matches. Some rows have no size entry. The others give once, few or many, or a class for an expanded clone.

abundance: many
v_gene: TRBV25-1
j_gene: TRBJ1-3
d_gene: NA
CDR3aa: CASSESSKGNPGNTIYF
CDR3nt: TGTGCCAGCAGTGAATCTTCAAAGGGAAACCCCGGAAACACCATATATTTT

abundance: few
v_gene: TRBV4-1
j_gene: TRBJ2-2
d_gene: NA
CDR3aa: CASSQGVSLNTGELFF
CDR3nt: TGCGCCAGCAGCCAAGGGGTCAGCTTGAACACCGGGGAGCTGTTTTTT

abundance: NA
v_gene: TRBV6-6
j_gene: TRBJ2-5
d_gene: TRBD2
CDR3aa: CASSQGGLAGQETQYF
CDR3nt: TGTGCCAGCAGTCAGGGGGGACTAGCGGGCCAAGAGACCCAGTACTTC

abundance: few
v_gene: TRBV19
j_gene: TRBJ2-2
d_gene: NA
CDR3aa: CASLRGTGELFF
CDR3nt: TGTGCCAGTCTCAGGGGCACCGGGGAGCTGTTTTTT

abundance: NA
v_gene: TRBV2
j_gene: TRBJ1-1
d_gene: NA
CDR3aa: CASIKMDTEAFF
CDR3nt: TGTGCCAGCATCAAGATGGACACTGAAGCTTTCTTT

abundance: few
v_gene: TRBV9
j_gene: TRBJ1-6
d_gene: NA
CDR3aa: CASSQGGRASPLHF
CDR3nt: TGTGCCAGCAGCCAAGGGGGGAGGGCTTCACCCCTCCACTTT

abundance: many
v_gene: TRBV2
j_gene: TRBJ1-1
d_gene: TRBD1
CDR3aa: CASRGQGRTEAFF
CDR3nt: TGTGCCAGCAGGGGACAGGGACGTACTGAAGCTTTCTTT

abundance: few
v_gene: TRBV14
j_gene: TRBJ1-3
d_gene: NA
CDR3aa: CASSQDPGPSGNTIYF
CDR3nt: TGTGCCAGCAGCCAAGACCCGGGACCCTCTGGAAACACCATATATTTT

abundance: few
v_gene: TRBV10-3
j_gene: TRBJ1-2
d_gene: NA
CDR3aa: CASSYHHGEYGYTF
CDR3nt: TGTGCCAGCAGTTACCACCATGGCGAATATGGCTACACCTTC

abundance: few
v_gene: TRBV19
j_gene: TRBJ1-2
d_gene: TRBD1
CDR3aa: CASMPPQTPTGDGYTF
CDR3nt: TGTGCCAGTATGCCCCCCCAAACTCCAACAGGGGACGGCTACACCTTC

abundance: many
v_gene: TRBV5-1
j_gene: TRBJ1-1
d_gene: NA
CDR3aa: CASNLIAGMNTEAFF
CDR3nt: TGCGCCAGCAACCTAATCGCAGGCATGAACACTGAAGCTTTCTTT

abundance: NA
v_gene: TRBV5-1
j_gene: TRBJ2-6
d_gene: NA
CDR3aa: CASSQGSSGGANVLTF
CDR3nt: TGCGCCAGCAGCCAAGGTTCAAGCGGGGGGGCCAACGTCCTGACTTTC

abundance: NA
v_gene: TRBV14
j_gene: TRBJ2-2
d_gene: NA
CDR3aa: CASSSQQRTGELFF
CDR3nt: TGTGCCAGCAGCAGTCAACAGCGCACCGGGGAGCTGTTTTTT

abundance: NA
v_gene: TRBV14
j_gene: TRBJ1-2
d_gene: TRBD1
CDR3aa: CASSREGAYGYTF
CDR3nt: TGTGCCAGCAGCCGGGAGGGGGCCTATGGCTACACCTTC

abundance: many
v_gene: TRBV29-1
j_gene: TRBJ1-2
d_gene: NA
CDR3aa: CSGGPAGDTF
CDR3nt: TGCAGCGGGGGCCCGGCAGGGGACACCTTC

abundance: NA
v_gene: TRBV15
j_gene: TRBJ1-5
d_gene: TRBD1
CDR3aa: CATSRRQGLNQPQHF
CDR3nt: TGTGCCACCAGCAGGCGACAGGGCCTAAATCAGCCCCAGCATTTT

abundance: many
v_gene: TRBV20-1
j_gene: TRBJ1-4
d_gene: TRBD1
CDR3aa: CSATGTGDEKLFF
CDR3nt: TGCAGTGCCACCGGGACAGGGGATGAAAAACTGTTTTTT

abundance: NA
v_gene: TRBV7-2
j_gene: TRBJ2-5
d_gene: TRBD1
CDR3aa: CASSYPDRGEETQYF
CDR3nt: TGTGCCAGCAGTTACCCAGACAGGGGGGAAGAGACCCAGTACTTC

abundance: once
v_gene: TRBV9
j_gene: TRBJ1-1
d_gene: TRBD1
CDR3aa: CASSADRDRDPTEAFF
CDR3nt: TGTGCCAGCAGCGCAGACCGGGACAGGGACCCCACTGAAGCTTTCTTT

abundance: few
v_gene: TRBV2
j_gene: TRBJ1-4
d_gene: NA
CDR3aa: CASRQDGKLFF
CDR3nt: TGTGCCAGCAGACAAGATGGAAAACTGTTTTTT

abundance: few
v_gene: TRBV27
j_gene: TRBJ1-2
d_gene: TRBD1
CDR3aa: CASSLRQGLYGYTF
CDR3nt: TGTGCCAGCAGTCTGCGACAGGGACTATACGGCTACACCTTC

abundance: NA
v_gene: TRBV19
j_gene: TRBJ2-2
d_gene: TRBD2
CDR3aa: CASSHSGTSGIGRAGELFF
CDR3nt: TGTGCCAGCAGTCACTCCGGGACTAGCGGGATAGGTCGGGCCGGGGAGCTGTTTTTT

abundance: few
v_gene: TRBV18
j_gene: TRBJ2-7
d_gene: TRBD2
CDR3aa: CASWGGREQYF
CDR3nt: TGTGCCAGCTGGGGGGGACGCGAGCAGTACTTC

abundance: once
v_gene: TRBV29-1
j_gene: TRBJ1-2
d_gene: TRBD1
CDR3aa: CSLLQGQAGYTF
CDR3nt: TGCAGCTTGTTACAGGGGCAGGCTGGCTACACCTTC

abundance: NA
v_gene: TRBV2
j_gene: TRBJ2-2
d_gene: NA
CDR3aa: CASSKRQGNTGELSW
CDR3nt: TGTGCCAGCAGCAAAAGGCAGGGGAACACCGGGGAGCTGTCTTGG

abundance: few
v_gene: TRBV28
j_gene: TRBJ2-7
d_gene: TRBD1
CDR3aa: CASSDADRGLYEQYF
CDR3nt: TGTGCCAGCAGTGACGCGGACAGGGGGTTGTACGAGCAGTACTTC

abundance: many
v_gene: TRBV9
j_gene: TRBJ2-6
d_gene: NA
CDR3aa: CASSGDLIGVPGANVLTF
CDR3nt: TGTGCCAGCAGCGGCGACTTAATCGGGGTGCCTGGGGCCAACGTCCTGACTTTC

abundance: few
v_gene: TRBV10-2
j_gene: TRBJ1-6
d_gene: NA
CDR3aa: CASRDRTTPLHF
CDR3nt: TGCGCCAGCAGGGACAGAACGACACCCCTCCACTTT

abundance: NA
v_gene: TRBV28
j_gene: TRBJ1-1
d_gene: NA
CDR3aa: CATRLAGNTEAFF
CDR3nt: TGTGCCACCAGACTAGCGGGGAACACTGAAGCTTTCTTT

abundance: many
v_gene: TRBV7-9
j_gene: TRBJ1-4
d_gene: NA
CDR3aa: CASSPDRLQEKLFF
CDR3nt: TGTGCCAGCAGCCCCGACAGGCTACAAGAAAAACTGTTTTTT

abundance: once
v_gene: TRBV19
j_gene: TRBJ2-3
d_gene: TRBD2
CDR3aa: CASSGGGPADTQYF
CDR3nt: TGTGCCAGTAGTGGCGGGGGGCCCGCAGATACGCAGTATTTT

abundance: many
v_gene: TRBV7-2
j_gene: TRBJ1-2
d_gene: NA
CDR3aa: CASSQVQNYGYTF
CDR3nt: TGTGCCAGCAGCCAGGTCCAAAACTATGGCTACACCTTC

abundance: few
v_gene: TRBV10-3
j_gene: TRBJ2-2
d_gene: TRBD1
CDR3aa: CAISEGQGGELFF
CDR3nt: TGTGCCATCAGTGAGGGACAGGGAGGGGAGCTGTTTTTT

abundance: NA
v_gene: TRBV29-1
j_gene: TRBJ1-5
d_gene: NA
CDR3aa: CSVDDGGNNQPQHF
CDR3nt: TGCAGCGTTGACGACGGGGGTAACAATCAGCCCCAGCATTTT

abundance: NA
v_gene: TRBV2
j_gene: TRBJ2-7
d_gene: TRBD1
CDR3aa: CASVPNRGTYEQYF
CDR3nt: TGTGCCAGCGTCCCGAACAGGGGGACCTACGAGCAGTACTTC

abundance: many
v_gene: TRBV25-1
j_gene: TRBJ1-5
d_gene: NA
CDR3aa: CASSEGGYSNQPQHF
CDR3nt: TGTGCCAGCAGTGAAGGAGGGTATAGCAATCAGCCCCAGCATTTT

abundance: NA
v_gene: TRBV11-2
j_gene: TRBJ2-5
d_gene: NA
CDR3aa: CASSLRSKGETQYF
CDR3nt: TGTGCCAGCAGCTTACGTTCGAAAGGGGAGACCCAGTACTTC

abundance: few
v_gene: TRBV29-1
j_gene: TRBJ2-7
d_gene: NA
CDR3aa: CSARELGYEQYF
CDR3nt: TGCAGCGCCCGGGAGTTGGGGTACGAGCAGTACTTC

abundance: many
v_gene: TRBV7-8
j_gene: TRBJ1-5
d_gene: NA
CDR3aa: CASSPLWAGVGQPQHF
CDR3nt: TGTGCCAGCAGCCCCCTTTGGGCAGGAGTAGGTCAGCCCCAGCATTTT

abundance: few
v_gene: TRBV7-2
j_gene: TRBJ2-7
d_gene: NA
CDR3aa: CASSFSLGGSDQYF
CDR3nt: TGTGCCAGCAGCTTTTCCCTGGGCGGCTCGGATCAGTACTTC

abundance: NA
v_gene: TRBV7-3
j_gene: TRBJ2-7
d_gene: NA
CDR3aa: CASSLEVASEQYF
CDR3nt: TGTGCCAGCAGCTTAGAGGTGGCGTCCGAGCAGTACTTC

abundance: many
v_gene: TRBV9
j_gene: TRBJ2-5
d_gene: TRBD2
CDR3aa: CASSSPLAGGLGETQYF
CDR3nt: TGTGCCAGCAGCTCTCCTTTAGCGGGAGGTTTGGGAGAGACCCAGTACTTC

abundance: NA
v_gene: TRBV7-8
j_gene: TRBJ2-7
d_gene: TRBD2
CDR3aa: CASSAGTSGRASTYEQYF
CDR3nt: TGTGCCAGCAGCGCAGGGACTAGCGGGAGGGCCTCCACCTACGAGCAGTACTTC

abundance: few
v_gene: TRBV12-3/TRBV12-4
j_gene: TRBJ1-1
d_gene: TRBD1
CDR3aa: CASSIGTGGRAFF
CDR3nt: TGTGCCAGCAGTATCGGGACAGGGGGCCGGGCTTTCTTT

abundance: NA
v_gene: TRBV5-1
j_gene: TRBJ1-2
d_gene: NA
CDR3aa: CASSLSRSNYGYTF
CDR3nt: TGCGCCAGCAGCTTGAGTAGGAGTAACTATGGCTACACCTTC

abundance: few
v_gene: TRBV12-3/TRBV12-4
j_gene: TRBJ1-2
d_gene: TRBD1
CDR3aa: CASRTDRSGGYTF
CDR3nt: TGTGCCAGCAGAACGGACAGGTCCGGGGGCTACACCTTC